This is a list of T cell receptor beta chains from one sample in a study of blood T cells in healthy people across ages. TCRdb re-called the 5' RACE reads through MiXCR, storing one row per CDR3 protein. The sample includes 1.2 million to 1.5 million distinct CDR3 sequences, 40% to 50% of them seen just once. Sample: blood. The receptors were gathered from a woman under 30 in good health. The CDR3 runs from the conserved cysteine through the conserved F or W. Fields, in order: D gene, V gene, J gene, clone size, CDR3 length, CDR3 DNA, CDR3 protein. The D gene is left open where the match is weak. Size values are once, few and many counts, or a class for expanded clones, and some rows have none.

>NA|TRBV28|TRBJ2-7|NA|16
TGTGCCAGCAGTTCCTTGGGGACACCTAATTCCTACGAGCAGTACTTC
CASSSLGTPNSYEQYF
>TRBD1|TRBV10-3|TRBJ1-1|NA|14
TGTGCCATCACGACAGGGGGGGGGTACACTGAAGCTTTCTTT
CAITTGGGYTEAFF
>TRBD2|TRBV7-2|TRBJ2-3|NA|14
TGTGCCAGCAGCCGAGGTGGTAGCGGGGGTTCGCAGTATTTT
CASSRGGSGGSQYF
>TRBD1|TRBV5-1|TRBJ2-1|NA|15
TGCGCCACCGCTTCAGGGGGCATGCAGTACAATGAGCAGTTCTTC
CATASGGMQYNEQFF
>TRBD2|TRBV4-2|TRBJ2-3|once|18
TGTGCCGGCAGCCAACGGGGAATAGCGGGAGATCGGGCAGATACGCAGTATTTT
CAGSQRGIAGDRADTQYF
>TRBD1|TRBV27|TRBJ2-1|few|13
TGTGCCACCTCTGGGGACAGGGTGAATGAGCAGTTCTTC
CATSGDRVNEQFF
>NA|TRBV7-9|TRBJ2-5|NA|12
TGTGCCGGGGGGATAGCGAAGGGGACCCAGTACTTC
CAGGIAKGTQYF
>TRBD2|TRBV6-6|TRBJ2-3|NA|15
TGTGCCAGCAGTGACGGACTAGCGGGGGGTAATACGCAGTATTTT
CASSDGLAGGNTQYF
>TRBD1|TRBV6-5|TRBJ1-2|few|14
TGTGCCAGCACCTCAGGGGACAGGAGCTATGGCTACACCTTC
CASTSGDRSYGYTF
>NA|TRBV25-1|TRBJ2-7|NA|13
TGTGCCAGCACGGCAGTAGATTTCTACGAGCAGTACTTC
CASTAVDFYEQYF
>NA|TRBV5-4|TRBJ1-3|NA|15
TGTGCCAGCAGCTTGGGCTGGGGGGCCGGAAACACCATATATTTT
CASSLGWGAGNTIYF
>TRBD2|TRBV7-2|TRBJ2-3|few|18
TGTGCCAGCAGCTTACCACTAGCGGGGGGGCCTAGCACAGATACGCAGTATTTT
CASSLPLAGGPSTDTQYF
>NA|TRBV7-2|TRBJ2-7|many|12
TGTGCCAGCAGCTTAGGGTACTACGAGCAGTACTTC
CASSLGYYEQYF
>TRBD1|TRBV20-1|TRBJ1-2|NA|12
TGCAGTGCTGGGGGACAGGGAAATGGCTACACCTTC
CSAGGQGNGYTF
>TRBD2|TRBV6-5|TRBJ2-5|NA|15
TGTGCCAGCAGCCCGGGACTATTACCTCGGGAGACCCAGTACTTC
CASSPGLLPRETQYF
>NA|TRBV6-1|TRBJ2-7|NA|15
TGTGCCAGCAGTGAAGCGAGAGGGGTCGTCTACGAGCAGTACTTC
CASSEARGVVYEQYF